The present T cell receptor (beta chain) was sequenced within a study of Tregs in tolerant kidney transplant recipients. Whole-study results and caveats: For some patients, primers changed over time, blocking nucleotide-level comparison. Tolerant patients' donor-specific Tregs expanded beyond overall Tregs, suggesting antigen-driven growth.

On this clone itself: Its antigen remains unknown. The read is 3 residues too short to cover the CDR3 end, so that end is filled in from the germline J gene.

Profiled with immunoSEQ multiplex PCR; TCRdb holds only in-frame clones, not every one. In all, the sample yields under 55,000 clones. This CDR3 is 15 amino acids long. Looked up from germline, CDR1 is MNHEY and CDR2 is SVGEGT. The ends were cut back, 8 bases at V and 4 bases at J, with 21 bases in the middle. Unstimulated Tregs (CD4+CD25+CD127-) and CD4+CD25- non-Tregs were sorted from PBMCs. The source was CD4+ T cells from blood, collected before the transplant. The sequence came from a human donor who received a combined kidney and bone marrow transplant. V gene TRBV6-2 or TRBV6-3 combines with J gene TRBJ2-7, with D perhaps matching TRBD1 (5 bases). The part of the CDR3 DNA that was read is TGTGCCAGCGATACAAGGGGTGCTGGGGCGTACGAG. Translation gives CASDTRGAGAYE. The whole CDR3 reads CASDTRGAGAYEQYF.